This record looks at one TCR beta chain sequence and its context. Its antigen is not identified. The sample belongs to a study of identical twins. Study results and limitations: Memory repertoires showed no such pattern, whereas abundant cord blood beta clonotypes carried fewer insertions.

Template switching added a universal primer site, and cDNA bore unique molecular identifiers. TCRdb called the 5' RACE reads again in MiXCR, with one record for every CDR3 protein. The sample holds 200,000 to 300,000 distinct CDR3 sequences, 5.5% to 7% seen once. Trimming pared 4 bases from V and 0 bases from J, leaving 7 bases between. The germline gives CDR1 DFQATT, CDR2 SNEGSKA (reference sequence). The CDR3 covers 12 residues. The same specimen was also included in a second study, on yellow fever vaccine responses in identical twins.

The source of this sequence is a woman in her late teens or twenties in good health. Sequenced material: memory (CD45RO+) T cells sorted from blood. The rearrangement uses TRBV20-1 and TRBJ2-7, with a tentative D call TRBD1 (5 bases). The CDR3 loop is CSATGHSYEQYF. CDR3 coding DNA: TGCAGTGCTACAGGGCACTCCTACGAGCAGTACTTC.